These T cell receptor beta chains were read from a single sample in a study of blood T cells in healthy people across ages. One entry per CDR3 protein results from TCRdb running MiXCR on the 5' RACE reads. The sample lists about 770,000 distinct CDR3 sequences; approximately 48% were seen once. Input material: blood. The source is a man aged 60 to 75 in good health. Each CDR3 is given with its conserved first and last residue. D genes are given only for firm matches. Clone sizes are given selectively: once, few, many, or a class where the clone is expanded.

size,J,V,D,DNA,CDR3
-,TRBJ1-3,TRBV3-1,-,TGTGCCAGCAGCCAAGTCCGGTCTTCTGGAAACACCATATATTTT,CASSQVRSSGNTIYF
-,TRBJ2-5,TRBV5-1,TRBD1,TGCGCCAGCAGCTTGGACCTAGGACAGGGAGGAGAGACCCAGTACTTC,CASSLDLGQGGETQYF
-,TRBJ2-3,TRBV18,-,TGTGCCAGCTCAGAGACAGGATCGCCCACAGATACGCAGTATTTT,CASSETGSPTDTQYF
-,TRBJ2-5,TRBV29-1,-,TGCAGCTCACGGACAGCTCAAGAGACCCAGTACTTC,CSSRTAQETQYF
-,TRBJ2-7,TRBV27,TRBD2,TGTGCCAGCAGTTTAATTCGCGGGGGGGCCAACGAGCAGTACTTC,CASSLIRGGANEQYF
-,TRBJ2-1,TRBV9,TRBD2,TGTGCCAGCAGCCCATGGACTAGCGGGAGCAATGAGCAGTTCTTC,CASSPWTSGSNEQFF
-,TRBJ1-1,TRBV29-1,TRBD1,TGCAGCGTCAACAGGGGGGTCATCACTGAAGCTTTCTTT,CSVNRGVITEAFF
-,TRBJ1-1,TRBV5-6,-,TGTGCCAGCAGCTTTTCGGACAGCAACACTGAAGCTTTCTTT,CASSFSDSNTEAFF
-,TRBJ2-5,TRBV7-9,TRBD1,TGTGCCAGCAGCTTCACGGGGACAGGGTTAACGGAGACCCAGTACTTC,CASSFTGTGLTETQYF
few,TRBJ2-4,TRBV12-3/TRBV12-4,TRBD1,TGTGCCAGCAGAAGAACAGGGGACGGAAACATTCAGTACTTC,CASRRTGDGNIQYF
once,TRBJ2-1,TRBV5-1,TRBD1,TGCGCCAGCAGCCAGGGGGAATATGAGCAGTTCTTC,CASSQGEYEQFF
-,TRBJ2-6,TRBV12-3/TRBV12-4,TRBD2,TGTGCCAGCAGTTCCTGGACTAGCGGGGGGTCTGGGGCCAACGTCCTGACTTTC,CASSSWTSGGSGANVLTF
once,TRBJ1-4,TRBV5-6,-,TGTGCCAGCAGCCAAAAAGGCCCAGGGGTGGAAAAACTGTTTTTT,CASSQKGPGVEKLFF
few,TRBJ2-5,TRBV3-1,TRBD1,TGTGCCAGCAGCCAAGGACGGGGACAGTTACAAGAGACCCAGTACTTC,CASSQGRGQLQETQYF
-,TRBJ1-1,TRBV7-2,-,TGTGCCAGCAACAGGATCGGATACACTGAAGCTTTCTTT,CASNRIGYTEAFF
-,TRBJ1-2,TRBV2,-,TGTGCCAGCAGTGGAGTGGCGTCAGCAAGGCTCTATGGCTACACCTTC,CASSGVASARLYGYTF
-,TRBJ1-1,TRBV5-1,-,TGCGCCAGCAGCGCACGGACAGTCACTGAAGCTTTCTTT,CASSARTVTEAFF
few,TRBJ2-1,TRBV20-1,TRBD2,TGCAGTGCGACCGGGACTAGCGGGGACTACAATGAGCAGTTCTTC,CSATGTSGDYNEQFF